The 27 T cell receptor beta chains below were found in one sample sequenced in a study of shared clonotypes between healthy human individuals. Naive CD8 populations comprised CD45RO-negative cells positively selected for CCR7, excluding terminally differentiated effector memory CD45RA+ cells. The protocol was immunoSEQ multiplex PCR, while the TCRdb copy is restricted to in-frame clones and leaves out a portion. The repertoire holds about 2.2 million clones, with just under 95% as singletons. The sequenced sample consisted of naive CD8+ T cells from PBMCs. Source of these receptors: a man aged 18 to 29 in good health. Some clones in this sample may be carry-over from other donors' samples.

The chain couples TRBV6-1 to TRBJ1-4; D is unresolved. The CDR3 is made up of 15 amino acids. Trimming left V 0 bases short and J 6 bases short, with 11 bases between. Germline loops: CDR1 MNHNS, CDR2 SASEGT. For the CDR3, the DNA is TGTGCCAGCAGTGAAGCTCGCAGGCTCCATGAAAAACTGTTTTTT. Its translation is CASSEARRLHEKLFF.

For the CDR3, the DNA is TGTGCCAGCAGGTTGGACTATTCTGGAAACACCATATATTTT. This translates into CASRLDYSGNTIYF. The chain combines TRBV27 with TRBJ1-3, with D uncertain. Germline V gene lookup returns CDR1 MNHEY and CDR2 SMNVEV (reference sequence). This CDR3 has 14 residues. Trimming took off 6 bases at V and 1 base at J, with 10 bases between the two ends.

This chain joins TRBV28 and TRBJ1-2, with TRBD1 matching over 10 bases. V lost 5 bases and J lost 3; bases outside the gene matches: 6. The germline gives CDR1 MDHEN, CDR2 SYDVKM. This CDR3 region has 15 residues. CDR3 residues: CASSSDRGLDYGYTF. The CDR3 bases are TGTGCCAGCAGTAGTGACAGGGGGCTTGACTATGGCTACACCTTC.

This chain uses TRBV11-2 with TRBJ2-3, with D hard to call. Germline lookup yields CDR1 SGHAT and CDR2 FQNNGV. CDR3 length: 13 residues. Deletions cut 2 bases from V and 4 bases from J, with 7 bases between. CDR3: CASSLLRPDTQYF. As DNA, the CDR3 is TGTGCCAGCAGCTTATTACGCCCAGATACGCAGTATTTT.

This chain joins TRBV9 and TRBJ1-4; possibly TRBD1 for D (6 bases). Germline loops: CDR1 SGDLS, CDR2 YYNGEE. V lost 4 bases, J lost 10 bases, and 14 bases lay in between. The CDR3 length is 13 residues. The CDR3 region has the DNA TGTGCCAGCAGCCCGGGGGGCACCGCAAAACTGTTTTTT. Translation gives CASSPGGTAKLFF.

This clone was seen once. The rearrangement joins TRBV19 to TRBJ2-1; 8 positions match TRBD2. Germline CDR1 LNHDA, CDR2 SQIVND (reference sequence). The J segment lost 4 bases and the V segment lost 0 bases, leaving 8 bases of the junction unmatched. This CDR3 is built from 17 residues. CDR3 coding DNA: TGTGCCAGTAGTATAGACGACGGGACTAGAGATTACAATGAGCAGTTCTTC. Amino acid sequence: CASSIDDGTRDYNEQFF.

CDR3 region: CAWIGTGVNYGYTF. The CDR3 DNA follows: TGTGCCTGGATCGGGACAGGGGTTAACTATGGCTACACCTTC. V gene TRBV30 combines with J gene TRBJ1-2; TRBD1 matches 10 bases. The V and J ends lost 4 bases and 1 base, in that order; junction bases with no gene match: 3. This CDR3 comprises 14 residues. Germline V gene data show CDR1 as GTSNPN and CDR2 as SVGIG (reference sequence).

The chain uses TRBV5-5 and TRBJ1-5; D may be TRBD1 (6 bases). The length of the CDR3 is 14 residues. Germline assignment: CDR1 SGHKS and CDR2 YYEKEE (reference sequence). The ends were cut back, 4 bases at V and 4 bases at J, with 12 bases in the middle. For the CDR3, the DNA is TGTGCCAGCAGCCCCGGACAGAGAAATCAGCCCCAGCATTTT. Translation gives CASSPGQRNQPQHF.

The chain recombines TRBV7-2 with TRBJ2-3, with no clear D. V gave up 5 bases and J gave up 2 bases, with 11 bases separating them. The CDR3 is 14 amino acids. Germline loops: CDR1 SGHTA, CDR2 FQGNSA. CDR3 coding DNA: TGTGCCAGCAGCCCAACAAGGGTCACAGATACGCAGTATTTT. This codes for CASSPTRVTDTQYF.

This clone was seen just once. This chain uses TRBV5-6 with TRBJ2-7; no reliable D call. Germline CDR1 and CDR2: SGHDT and YYEEEE. The CDR3 loop spans 14 amino acids. V was trimmed by 3 bases and J by 7 bases, leaving 17 bases between them. The CDR3 is CASSYKPGSLEQYF. The CDR3 nucleotides read TGTGCCAGCAGCTATAAGCCCGGGTCCCTGGAGCAGTACTTC.

The gene calls are TRBV5-4 and TRBJ2-1; no clear D gene. V lost 4 bases to trimming and J lost 0 bases, with 11 bases between them. Germline-derived CDR1 and CDR2 are SGHNT and YYREEE (reference sequence). This CDR3 is 15 amino acids long. The chain's CDR3 is CASSPTVSSYNEQFF. In nucleotides, the CDR3 is TGTGCCAGCAGCCCCACGGTAAGCTCCTACAATGAGCAGTTCTTC. Using reference TRBV5-4 and TRBJ2-1 for the parts outside the CDR3, the full variable domain is ETGVTQSPTHLIKTRGQQVTLRCSSQSGHNTVSWYQQALGQGPQFIFQYYREEENGRGNFPPRFSGLQFPNYSSELNVNALELDDSALYLCASSPTVSSYNEQFFGPGTRLTVL.

Notes on this clone: The same CDR3 also results from other DNA sequences found in this sample. The chain couples TRBV28 to TRBJ2-7; TRBD1 might be the D (6 bases). This CDR3 contains 14 residues. V was clipped by 2 bases and J by 1 base, with 9 bases between them. CDR1 is MDHEN, CDR2 SYDVKM, per germline. In nucleotides, the CDR3 is TGTGCCAGCAGTTTACAGGGGTGGTCCTACGAGCAGTACTTC. Protein: CASSLQGWSYEQYF.

This sequence joins TRBV9 and TRBJ1-2; perhaps TRBD1 as D (5 bases). Germline assignment: CDR1 SGDLS and CDR2 YYNGEE. This CDR3 spans 16 amino acids. The germline V and J ends were trimmed by 4 bases and 0 bases, with 16 bases remaining between them. As DNA, the CDR3 is TGTGCCAGCAGCTTGGACCGGGGGGGAACTAACTATGGCTACACCTTC. Protein: CASSLDRGGTNYGYTF.

For the CDR3, the DNA is TGTGCCAGCAGCTTGGAGGGAATCTCTATCTATGGCTACACCTTC. Its translation is CASSLEGISIYGYTF. The rearrangement links TRBV5-4 to TRBJ1-2; no reliable D call. The V end lost 0 bases, the J end lost 4 bases, and 13 bases lay between the germline ends. The germline V gene has CDR1 SGHNT and CDR2 YYREEE (reference sequence). The CDR3 is made up of 15 amino acids. The full variable domain, with the rest looked up from reference TRBV5-4 and TRBJ1-2, is ETGVTQSPTHLIKTRGQQVTLRCSSQSGHNTVSWYQQALGQGPQFIFQYYREEENGRGNFPPRFSGLQFPNYSSELNVNALELDDSALYLCASSLEGISIYGYTFGSGTRLTVV.

The J gene is TRBJ2-7, the V gene TRBV15; TRBD2 matches at 8 bases. The CDR3 spans 17 residues. The V gene's germline CDR1 is LNHNV and CDR2 YYDKDF (reference sequence). The trim removed 0 bases at V and 1 base at J, leaving 8 bases unmatched. CDR3 sequence (DNA): TGTGCCACCAGCAGAGAACCGGGAGGGCCGGGATCCTACGAGCAGTACTTC. Translation gives CATSREPGGPGSYEQYF.

The CDR3 nucleotides are TGTGCCAGTAAGGATTTGCGCCAGGGCAAGAACACCGGGGAGCTGTTTTTT. Its protein is CASKDLRQGKNTGELFF. This chain joins TRBV19 and TRBJ2-2, with D perhaps TRBD1 (5 bases). The CDR3 runs 17 residues. CDR1 is LNHDA and CDR2 is SQIVND in the germline V gene (reference sequence). V was trimmed by 7 bases and J by 1 base, leaving 19 bases between them.

The chain links TRBV4-3 to TRBJ2-3, with 10 bases matching TRBD1. V gave up 1 base and J gave up 4 bases; unmatched junction bases: 8. This CDR3 contains 17 residues. CDR1 and CDR2 from the germline V gene are LGHNA and YSLEER. The CDR3 nucleotides read TGCGCCAGCAGCCAAGGGACAGGGGGGAGGAGTGCAGATACGCAGTATTTT. Translation: CASSQGTGGRSADTQYF.

This clone was picked up a small number of times. This chain connects TRBV27 to TRBJ1-5; TRBD1 matches 7 bases. There are 18 residues in the CDR3. Germline CDR1 MNHEY, CDR2 SMNVEV (reference sequence). The V gene end was trimmed by 6 bases and the J gene end by 0 bases; junction bases not matched to a gene: 14. The DNA of the CDR3 is TGTGCCAGCAGGACCCTCCAAGTAGGGGGCCTTAGCAATCAGCCCCAGCATTTT. It encodes CASRTLQVGGLSNQPQHF.

This clone was seen a few times. The chain couples TRBV27 to TRBJ1-3; D not certain. Trimming shortened V by 9 bases and J by 5 bases, and 14 bases separated the two germline ends. In germline, CDR1 is MNHEY, CDR2 SMNVEV (reference sequence). This CDR3 contains 13 residues. The CDR3 DNA is TGTGCCAGTCGCGGCGGGGATCGAAACACCATATATTTT. This codes for CASRGGDRNTIYF.

The CDR3 protein is CASSLSSQGARQPQHF. CDR3 DNA: TGTGCCAGCAGTTTATCCTCACAGGGGGCTCGTCAGCCCCAGCATTTT. The chain combines TRBV27 with TRBJ1-5; 9 bases are a match to TRBD1. This CDR3 is built from 16 residues. V was clipped by 0 bases and J by 6 bases; unmatched bases: 6. CDR1 is MNHEY, CDR2 SMNVEV, per germline (reference sequence).

The chain carries TRBV11-2 and TRBJ1-4, with D hard to call. From germline, CDR1 is SGHAT and CDR2 FQNNGV. V dropped 2 bases and J dropped 4 bases, with 8 bases sitting between them. The CDR3 consists of 14 residues. The CDR3 spells CASSLYSLNEKLFF. DNA for the CDR3: TGTGCCAGCAGCTTATACAGCCTTAATGAAAAACTGTTTTTT.

This sequence joins TRBV9 and TRBJ2-1; D possibly corresponds to TRBD1 (6 bases). Trimming left V 0 bases short and J 3 bases short, with 13 bases between. In germline, CDR1 is SGDLS, CDR2 YYNGEE. The CDR3 has 16 residues. CDR3 sequence: CASSVAGAPFYNEQFF. The CDR3 coding sequence is TGTGCCAGCAGCGTAGCAGGGGCCCCATTCTACAATGAGCAGTTCTTC.

The CDR3 sequence is CASSVGPSLSYEQYF. CDR3 DNA sequence: TGTGCCAGCAGCGTAGGCCCCAGCCTATCCTACGAGCAGTACTTC. The chain joins TRBV9 to TRBJ2-7; no firm D call. The CDR3 covers 15 residues. Trimming shortened V by 0 bases and J by 1 base, and 11 bases separated the two germline ends. The germline CDR1 and CDR2 sequences are SGDLS and YYNGEE.

J is TRBJ2-7 and V is TRBV7-8; D ambiguous. Trimming removed 4 bases at V and 3 bases at J, with 16 bases between. From germline, CDR1 is SGHVS and CDR2 FQNEAQ. The CDR3 consists of 15 residues. The CDR3 sequence is CASSSWSTQNYEQYF. The CDR3 bases are TGTGCCAGCAGCTCCTGGTCGACCCAAAACTACGAGCAGTACTTC.

The V and J genes are TRBV29-1 and TRBJ1-2; D is possibly TRBD1 (5 bases). V gave up 3 bases and J gave up 6 bases, with 8 bases separating them. CDR3 size: 11 residues. Germline V CDR1 and CDR2: SQVTM, ANQGSEA. In DNA, the CDR3 is TGCAGCGTTGACAGGGATCATGGCTACACCTTC. This encodes CSVDRDHGYTF.

The chain employs TRBV7-9 and TRBJ2-1; no reliable D call. CDR3 length: 12 residues. Trimming took 5 bases from V and 7 from J, leaving 9 bases between them. Germline V CDR1 and CDR2: SEHNR, FQNEAQ (reference sequence). CDR3 sequence: CASSLTQNEQFF. The CDR3 bases are TGTGCCAGCAGCCTAACGCAAAATGAGCAGTTCTTC.

The chain joins TRBV9 to TRBJ2-7; possible D gene TRBD2, 5 bases. In germline, CDR1 is SGDLS, CDR2 YYNGEE. Between the trimmed V and J ends, which lost 2 bases and 5 bases, there was a span of 17 bases. The CDR3 loop spans 15 amino acids. This CDR3 reads CASSVERRTSDEQYF. CDR3 coding DNA: TGTGCCAGCAGCGTGGAGCGGAGGACGTCGGACGAGCAGTACTTC.